The 27 T cell receptor beta chains presented below share a single source sample, sequenced in a study of shared clonotypes between healthy human individuals. Generated by immunoSEQ multiplex PCR, the TCRdb table keeps only in-frame clones and is missing some. The sample shows about 2.3 million clones, more than 80% of them seen only once. Sample: naive CD4+ T cells from PBMCs. The sample's subset: CD45RA+ positively selected. The receptors come from a man between 18 and 35 years old in good health. Some clones in this sample may be carry-over from other donors' samples.

The chain couples TRBV28 to TRBJ1-1; 8 bases map to TRBD1. CDR1 is MDHEN and CDR2 is SYDVKM in the germline V gene. This CDR3 region has 17 residues. With V trimmed by 2 bases and J by 2 bases, 10 bases remained unmatched. CDR3 sequence (DNA): TGTGCCAGCAGTTTAATTAAACAGGGGGTGACTAACACTGAAGCTTTCTTT. As protein: CASSLIKQGVTNTEAFF.

The rearrangement uses TRBV7-2 and TRBJ2-7, with TRBD1 identical over 9 bases. In germline, CDR1 is SGHTA, CDR2 FQGNSA. The CDR3 consists of 14 residues. Trimming cost V 5 bases and J 4 bases; bases outside gene matches: 6. The DNA of the CDR3 is TGTGCCAGCAGCCGGACGACAGGGGGGTACGAGCAGTACTTC. As protein: CASSRTTGGYEQYF.

The rearrangement uses TRBV28 and TRBJ2-2; the D gene is possibly TRBD1 (6 bases). Deletions cut 9 bases from V and 3 bases from J, with 14 bases between. Germline V gene lookup returns CDR1 MDHEN and CDR2 SYDVKM. CDR3 length equals 14 residues. This CDR3 is CASYRAVDTGELFF. CDR3 DNA: TGTGCCAGTTACAGGGCAGTGGACACCGGGGAGCTGTTTTTT.

This clone appeared a single time. V and J are TRBV7-9 and TRBJ2-2; D not resolved. Trimming stripped 5 bases from V and 2 bases from J, with 9 bases between. Germline V lookup: CDR1 SEHNR, CDR2 FQNEAQ (reference sequence). The length of the CDR3 is 14 residues. The CDR3 sequence: CASSRTVNTGELFF. The CDR3 bases are TGTGCCAGCAGCCGGACGGTTAACACCGGGGAGCTGTTTTTT.

This chain joins TRBV4-1 and TRBJ2-1; 15 positions match TRBD2. Losses at the gene ends were 4 bases for V and 4 bases for J; bases not matched to a gene: 14. There are 20 residues in the CDR3. CDR1 MGHRA and CDR2 YSYEKL come from the germline V gene. The CDR3 sequence is CASSPLGLAGGPPTYNEQFF. For the CDR3, the DNA is TGCGCCAGCAGCCCTTTGGGACTAGCGGGAGGTCCCCCCACATACAATGAGCAGTTCTTC.

The chain uses TRBV5-4 and TRBJ2-4, with a possible D match to TRBD2 (5 bases). Between the trimmed V and J ends, which lost 3 bases and 9 bases, there was a span of 13 bases. The CDR3 runs 13 residues. The germline V gene encodes CDR1 SGHNT and CDR2 YYREEE (reference sequence). This CDR3 reads CASSSSGGFIQYF. DNA for the CDR3: TGTGCCAGCAGCTCAAGCGGCGGGTTCATTCAGTACTTC.

As for this clone: Other DNA sequences in the sample encode the same CDR3. CDR3: CASSPGTGGSYNEQFF. The CDR3, as DNA: TGCGCCAGCAGCCCGGGGACAGGGGGCTCTTACAATGAGCAGTTCTTC. This rearrangement joins TRBV5-1 to TRBJ2-1; TRBD1 aligns across 12 bases. The length of the CDR3 is 16 residues. Trimming at V came to 4 bases and at J to 4 bases, leaving 6 bases not matched to a gene. In germline, CDR1 is SGHRS, CDR2 YFSETQ.

DNA for the CDR3: TGTGCCAGCAGCCAAGATGGTCTAGCGACCTACAATGAGCAGTTCTTC. Its protein product is CASSQDGLATYNEQFF. The genes are TRBV4-2 and TRBJ2-1; D may be TRBD2 (6 bases). The CDR3 is made up of 16 amino acids. CDR1 and CDR2 from the germline V gene are LGHNA and YNFKEQ. V was clipped by 0 bases and J by 2 bases, with 11 bases between them.

The V and J genes are TRBV14 and TRBJ2-6; D gene ambiguous. The V gene's germline CDR1 is SGHDN and CDR2 FVKESK. V was shortened by 4 bases and J by 0 bases, with 10 bases between the two germline ends. The CDR3 sequence is 16 residues long. This CDR3 is CASSLRRPSGANVLTF. The DNA for the CDR3 is TGTGCCAGCAGCCTCCGTCGGCCCTCTGGGGCCAACGTCCTGACTTTC.

This chain uses TRBV21-1 with TRBJ1-3. TRBV21-1 is a documented pseudogene. The CDR3 consists of 14 residues. The CDR3 here is CASSKDGAGNTIYF. CDR3 bases: TGTGCCAGCAGCAAAGACGGGGCTGGAAACACCATATATTTT.

The J gene is TRBJ1-2, the V gene TRBV6-1; 7 bases fit TRBD1. This CDR3 spans 14 amino acids. Germline CDR1 is MNHNS and CDR2 is SASEGT. Trimming removed 3 bases from V and 4 bases from J; junction bases left unmatched: 5. DNA for the CDR3: TGTGCCAGCAGTGATAGGGACAGTGTCTATGGCTACACCTTC. As protein: CASSDRDSVYGYTF.

This chain links TRBV5-1 with TRBJ2-1; D is perhaps TRBD2 (6 bases). The V gene's germline CDR1 is SGHRS and CDR2 YFSETQ. The germline V and J ends were trimmed by 0 bases and 10 bases, with 17 bases remaining between them. This CDR3 is built from 15 residues. CDR3 sequence (DNA): TGCGCCAGCAGCTTGGTAGGAGGGTCAGTTTGGGAGCAGTTCTTC. It yields the protein CASSLVGGSVWEQFF. The whole variable domain, filled in from reference TRBV5-1 and TRBJ2-1, reads KAGVTQTPRYLIKTRGQQVTLSCSPISGHRSVSWYQQTPGQGLQFLFEYFSETQRNKGNFPGRFSGRQFSNSRSEMNVSTLELGDSALYLCASSLVGGSVWEQFFGPGTRLTVL.

J is TRBJ2-2 and V is TRBV7-9; TRBD2 matches at 11 bases. J gave up 6 bases and V 1 base, and 10 bases lay outside the gene matches. Germline CDR1 is SEHNR and CDR2 is FQNEAQ (reference sequence). The CDR3 loop spans 18 amino acids. The CDR3 DNA is TGTGCCAGCAGCTTAGTTGTATCACTAGCGGGAGTGGCCGGGGAGCTGTTTTTT. Translating gives CASSLVVSLAGVAGELFF.

The rearrangement uses TRBV6-6 and TRBJ1-1, with D possibly TRBD1 on 5 matching bases. CDR1 and CDR2 (germline): MNHNY, SVGAGI (reference sequence). V shed 5 bases and J shed 0 bases, with 13 bases lying between them. This CDR3 region has 15 residues. The CDR3 spells CASSREGRMNTEAFF. In DNA form, the CDR3 reads TGTGCCAGCAGTCGGGAGGGACGGATGAACACTGAAGCTTTCTTT.

The sample holds one count of this clone. V gene TRBV28 combines with J gene TRBJ1-1; 7 nucleotides line up with TRBD1. The CDR3 has 18 residues. The germline CDR1 and CDR2 sequences are MDHEN and SYDVKM. After removal of 8 bases from V and 0 bases from J, the junction contained 18 bases not matched to a gene. CDR3 bases: TGTGCCAGCGAGACCGGTCCGGGACAGACATACCTGAACACTGAAGCTTTCTTT. Amino acid sequence: CASETGPGQTYLNTEAFF.

V usage is TRBV28 and J usage is TRBJ2-3; TRBD1 matches 8 bases. This CDR3 comprises 17 residues. CDR1 and CDR2 (germline): MDHEN, SYDVKM. The trim removed 4 bases at V and 0 bases at J, leaving 9 bases unmatched. The CDR3 coding sequence is TGTGCCAGCAGTTCCGGACAGGGTTCCCCTAGCACAGATACGCAGTATTTT. This encodes CASSSGQGSPSTDTQYF.

The rearrangement uses TRBV19 and TRBJ2-3, with D hard to call. Germline V lookup: CDR1 LNHDA, CDR2 SQIVND (reference sequence). V was pared by 6 bases and J by 2 bases, with 12 bases between. The CDR3 contains 14 residues. The CDR3, as DNA: TGTGCCAGTAGCCAATCCCGTTACACAGATACGCAGTATTTT. Its translation: CASSQSRYTDTQYF.

As concerns this clone: Within the sample, other DNA sequences also encode this same CDR3. The chain uses TRBV7-6 and TRBJ2-1; D may be TRBD2 (5 bases). The germline gives CDR1 SGHVS, CDR2 FNYEAQ. CDR3 size: 12 residues. V was pared by 5 bases and J by 7 bases, with 9 bases between. In nucleotides, the CDR3 is TGTGCCAGCAGCCTTCGGGGAAATGAGCAGTTCTTC. As protein: CASSLRGNEQFF.

This sequence joins TRBV4-1 and TRBJ2-7; D gene uncertain. In germline, CDR1 is MGHRA, CDR2 YSYEKL. The CDR3 consists of 15 residues. The V and J ends lost 1 base and 6 bases respectively, with 16 bases between them. This CDR3 is CASSQGSVGSLEQYF. Here the CDR3 DNA reads TGCGCCAGCAGCCAAGGTAGTGTTGGGTCGCTCGAGCAGTACTTC.

The chain carries TRBV27 and TRBJ2-5; 12 positions agree with TRBD2. Per the germline V gene, CDR1 is MNHEY and CDR2 is SMNVEV (reference sequence). The CDR3 covers 15 residues. The ends lost 6 bases at V and 0 bases at J; junction bases unmatched: 2. The CDR3, as DNA: TGTGCCAGCAGCGGACTAGCGGGAAACCAAGAGACCCAGTACTTC. This codes for CASSGLAGNQETQYF.

For the CDR3, the DNA is TGCGCCAGCCGTGCCGGGACAGGGGAGGGCTACACCTTC. Amino acids: CASRAGTGEGYTF. The chain combines TRBV5-1 with TRBJ1-2; the match to TRBD1 covers 10 bases. Trimming took 7 bases from V and 8 from J; bases not matched to a gene: 8. CDR3 length: 13 amino acids. CDR1 and CDR2 from the germline V gene are SGHRS and YFSETQ. The variable domain in full, with the rest retrieved from reference TRBV5-1 and TRBJ1-2, is KAGVTQTPRYLIKTRGQQVTLSCSPISGHRSVSWYQQTPGQGLQFLFEYFSETQRNKGNFPGRFSGRQFSNSRSEMNVSTLELGDSALYLCASRAGTGEGYTFGSGTRLTVV.

About this clone itself: Other DNA variants within this sample encode the same CDR3. This CDR3 is CASGNSYEQYF. As DNA, the CDR3 is TGTGCCAGTGGTAATTCCTACGAGCAGTACTTC. The chain recombines TRBV28 with TRBJ2-7; D is unclear. The CDR3 length is 11 residues. V lost 9 bases to trimming and J lost 1 base, with 7 bases between them. Germline CDR1 and CDR2: MDHEN and SYDVKM. The complete variable domain, with remaining parts taken from reference TRBV28 and TRBJ2-7, reads DVKVTQSSRYLVKRTGEKVFLECVQDMDHENMFWYRQDPGLGLRLIYFSYDVKMKEKGDIPEGYSVSREKKERFSLILESASTNQTSMYLCASGNSYEQYFGPGTRLTVT.

About this clone itself: This sample also contains other DNA sequences that code for the same CDR3. The V and J genes are TRBV5-1 and TRBJ1-4; no firm D call. With 0 bases removed from V and 4 bases from J, the gap between germline ends came to 7 bases. Germline values: CDR1 SGHRS, CDR2 YFSETQ. The CDR3 is 14 residues long. The CDR3 coding sequence is TGCGCCAGCAGCTTGGGGCAGCTTAATGAAAAACTGTTTTTT. Its translation: CASSLGQLNEKLFF. Supplemented by reference TRBV5-1 and TRBJ1-4, the full variable domain reads KAGVTQTPRYLIKTRGQQVTLSCSPISGHRSVSWYQQTPGQGLQFLFEYFSETQRNKGNFPGRFSGRQFSNSRSEMNVSTLELGDSALYLCASSLGQLNEKLFFGSGTQLSVL.

The CDR3 loop reads CASSPRTGGNFRETQYF. The CDR3 bases are TGCGCCAGCAGCCCTAGGACAGGGGGAAATTTTCGAGAGACCCAGTACTTC. The chain employs TRBV5-1 and TRBJ2-5; 10 bases line up with TRBD1. Germline CDR1 SGHRS, CDR2 YFSETQ. The V segment lost 4 bases and the J segment 4 bases; nucleotides outside the gene matches: 13. This CDR3 is 17 amino acids long.

The chain recombines TRBV14 with TRBJ2-1; TRBD1 agrees at 8 bases. J was trimmed by 0 bases and V by 2 bases; bases with no gene match: 9. The CDR3 is 18 residues long. Germline assignment: CDR1 SGHDN and CDR2 FVKESK. The CDR3 protein is CASSQPFGTGDSYNEQFF. CDR3 bases: TGTGCCAGCAGCCAACCTTTTGGGACAGGCGACTCCTACAATGAGCAGTTCTTC.

The chain employs TRBV11-3 and TRBJ2-5; D perhaps matches TRBD2 (5 bases). Germline V lookup: CDR1 SGHNT, CDR2 YENEEA. V lost 5 bases to trimming and J lost 0 bases, with 10 bases between them. The CDR3 spans 14 residues. CDR3: CASSAGGYQETQYF. The CDR3 nucleotides read TGTGCCAGCAGCGCCGGCGGGTACCAAGAGACCCAGTACTTC.

The chain links TRBV9 to TRBJ2-5, with TRBD1 matching 7 bases. The V and J ends lost 2 bases and 5 bases, in that order; junction bases with no gene match: 9. Germline CDR1 is SGDLS and CDR2 is YYNGEE. The CDR3 is 15 residues long. CDR3: CASSVAPGGEETQYF. The CDR3 DNA reads as TGTGCCAGCAGCGTCGCACCAGGGGGAGAGGAGACCCAGTACTTC.